This T cell receptor beta chain was sequenced for a study of T cells in Graves' hyperthyroidism and ophthalmopathy. RNA transcripts yielded amplified TCR beta CDR3 regions. The TCR CDR3 first-round RT-PCR relied on the HTBI primer set. MiXCR, applied by TCRdb to the multiplex PCR reads, yields one record per CDR3 protein. Of 550,000 to 650,000 distinct CDR3 sequences in the sample, less than 15% are singletons; the top ten hold around 14%. This clonotype was counted many times. CDR1 SNHLY and CDR2 FYNNEI come from the germline V gene. The CDR3 extends over 12 amino acids. The sequencing input was blood. The sequence was collected from a woman aged 40 to 49 with Graves' hyperthyroidism. This chain uses TRBV2 with TRBJ2-7; D is perhaps TRBD1 (5 bases). In DNA form, the CDR3 reads TGTGCGACAGCAACAGACTCCTACGAGCAGTACTTC. It is translated as CATATDSYEQYF.